The entry below gives a single T cell receptor (beta chain) sequence along with its context. Here immunoSEQ multiplex PCR was the method, and the copy in TCRdb shows in-frame clones only, minus some. The repertoire holds some 200,000 clones, with roughly 90% as singletons. The V gene lost 4 bases and the J gene lost 1 base, with 10 bases spanning the gap. Per the germline V gene, CDR1 is SEHNR and CDR2 is FQNEAQ (reference sequence). This CDR3 region has 15 residues. This sample is part of a study of T cell responses to AZD1222 COVID-19 vaccine. Material: peripheral blood, obtained on day 0 of AZD1222 vaccination. This chain joins TRBV7-9 and TRBJ2-2; D gene ambiguous. This TCR was recovered from an adult in good health. The CDR3 loop reads CASSSDLWNTGELFF. CDR3 coding DNA: TGTGCCAGCAGCTCAGATCTGTGGAACACCGGGGAGCTGTTTTTT.